This T cell receptor beta chain comes out of a study of cytomegalovirus exposure and HLA in healthy donors. V was cut by 5 bases and J by 1 base, with 5 bases left in between. The CDR3 loop spans 12 amino acids. The germline gives CDR1 PRHDT, CDR2 FYEKMQ (reference sequence). A multiplex PCR was run with 60 Vbeta primers and 13 Jbeta primers. Clones were sequenced by immunoSEQ multiplex PCR, and TCRdb holds only the in-frame ones, with some missing. Here the sample table reports 56,000 or so clones. The donors (healthy individuals) were bone marrow donors. V is TRBV13 and J is TRBJ1-1, with D hard to call. What was sequenced was PBMCs. The clonotype comes from a female donor in good health and CMV-seronegative. The DNA of the CDR3 is TGTGCCAGCAGCCGGGAGAACACTGAAGCTTTCTTT. The encoded protein is CASSRENTEAFF.